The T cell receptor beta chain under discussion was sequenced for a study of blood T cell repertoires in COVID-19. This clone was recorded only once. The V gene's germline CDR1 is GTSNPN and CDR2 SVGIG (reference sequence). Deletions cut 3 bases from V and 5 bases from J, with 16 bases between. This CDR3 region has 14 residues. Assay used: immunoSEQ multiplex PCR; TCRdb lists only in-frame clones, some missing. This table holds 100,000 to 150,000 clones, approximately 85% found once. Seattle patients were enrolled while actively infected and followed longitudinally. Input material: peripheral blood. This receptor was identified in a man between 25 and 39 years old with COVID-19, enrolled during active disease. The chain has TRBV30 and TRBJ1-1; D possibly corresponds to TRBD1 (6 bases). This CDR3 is CAWRSDSPRTEAFF. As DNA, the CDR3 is TGTGCCTGGAGGTCGGACAGCCCGCGTACTGAAGCTTTCTTT.